The clone carrying this T cell receptor (beta chain) showed up many times. The target antigen is unknown. This entry belongs to a study of T cells in Graves' hyperthyroidism and ophthalmopathy. Notes on the study in general: Prediction of ophthalmopathy progression came a median around 6.5 months pre-onset.

Hyperthyroidism was newly diagnosed in patients aged 18 to 65 (duration under 2 months). Exclusions: uncontrolled infection, other autoimmune disease, pregnancy, lactation. Using around 10 ml of fresh peripheral blood, PBMCs were prepared. The V gene's germline CDR1 is SGHRS and CDR2 YFSETQ. The V end lost 4 bases, the J end lost 1 base, and 8 bases lay between the germline ends. The CDR3 spans 13 residues. TCR beta CDR3 sequences were amplified from RNA transcripts. HTBI primers were employed in a first-round RT-PCR of the TCR CDR3. TCRdb reanalysed the multiplex PCR reads using MiXCR and keeps one entry per CDR3 protein. The sample consists of about 360,000 distinct CDR3 sequences, approximately 13% of them appearing once.

The receptor's source is a woman aged 18 to 35 with Graves' hyperthyroidism. V and J are TRBV5-1 and TRBJ2-5; perhaps TRBD2 as D (5 bases). Sequencing was done on a sample of blood. The CDR3 is CASSTGIQETQYF. CDR3 DNA: TGCGCCAGCAGCACGGGAATCCAAGAGACCCAGTACTTC.